A selection of T cell receptor beta chains follows, all from one sample in a study of cytomegalovirus exposure and HLA in healthy donors. Clones were sequenced by immunoSEQ multiplex PCR, and TCRdb holds only the in-frame ones, with some missing. The sample shows roughly 250,000 clones, about four fifths of them seen only once. The sequenced sample was PBMCs. Receptor source: a girl aged 2-15 years in good health and CMV-seronegative. Each CDR3 is given with its conserved first and last residue. The D gene is left open where the match is weak. Part of the rows lack a size; the others show once, few, many or a class for expanded clones.

v_gene: TRBV4-2; abundance: .; d_gene: TRBD2; j_gene: TRBJ2-1; CDR3aa: CASSQGFEGGPQFF; CDR3nt: TGTGCCAGCAGCCAAGGCTTCGAGGGAGGGCCCCAGTTCTTC
v_gene: TRBV6-5; abundance: .; d_gene: TRBD1; j_gene: TRBJ1-3; CDR3aa: CASRRGQGSGNTIYF; CDR3nt: TGTGCCAGCCGCAGGGGGCAGGGCTCTGGAAACACCATATATTTT
v_gene: TRBV7-9; abundance: .; d_gene: .; j_gene: TRBJ2-7; CDR3aa: CASSRGGAGEQYF; CDR3nt: TGTGCCAGCAGCCGCGGCGGGGCTGGCGAGCAGTACTTC
v_gene: TRBV5-1; abundance: .; d_gene: .; j_gene: TRBJ1-4; CDR3aa: CASSLRVTGIGEKLFF; CDR3nt: TGCGCCAGCAGCCTACGCGTTACAGGGATCGGTGAAAAACTGTTTTTT
v_gene: TRBV23-1; abundance: .; d_gene: TRBD1; j_gene: TRBJ1-2; CDR3aa: CASSPSTGGKPPNYGYTF; CDR3nt: TGCGCCAGCAGCCCCTCTACAGGGGGCAAACCTCCTAACTATGGCTACACCTTC
v_gene: TRBV9; abundance: .; d_gene: .; j_gene: TRBJ2-1; CDR3aa: CASSAAGGSYNEQFF; CDR3nt: TGTGCCAGCAGTGCAGCGGGTGGCTCCTACAATGAGCAGTTCTTC
v_gene: TRBV4-1; abundance: once; d_gene: TRBD2; j_gene: TRBJ2-1; CDR3aa: CASSQAGTSGGYNEQFF; CDR3nt: TGCGCCAGCAGCCAAGCCGGGACTAGCGGGGGCTACAATGAGCAGTTCTTC
v_gene: TRBV7-8; abundance: .; d_gene: .; j_gene: TRBJ1-5; CDR3aa: CASSLPDGGNNQPQHF; CDR3nt: TGTGCCAGCAGCTTACCCGACGGAGGAAACAATCAGCCCCAGCATTTT
v_gene: TRBV14; abundance: .; d_gene: .; j_gene: TRBJ1-1; CDR3aa: CASSQGYRLPLNTEAFF; CDR3nt: TGTGCCAGCAGCCAAGGATACAGGTTACCCTTGAACACTGAAGCTTTCTTT
v_gene: TRBV28; abundance: once; d_gene: .; j_gene: TRBJ2-6; CDR3aa: CASIQGNAGANVLTF; CDR3nt: TGTGCCAGCATACAGGGTAACGCCGGGGCCAACGTCCTGACTTTC
v_gene: TRBV5-6; abundance: .; d_gene: TRBD2; j_gene: TRBJ2-1; CDR3aa: CASSKLAGGSYNEQFF; CDR3nt: TGTGCCAGCAGCAAGTTAGCGGGCGGATCCTACAATGAGCAGTTCTTC
v_gene: TRBV19; abundance: few; d_gene: .; j_gene: TRBJ2-5; CDR3aa: CASSPTRQETQYF; CDR3nt: TGTGCCAGTAGCCCGACTCGCCAAGAGACCCAGTACTTC
v_gene: TRBV30; abundance: .; d_gene: .; j_gene: TRBJ1-2; CDR3aa: CAWSVPTDGDYGYTF; CDR3nt: TGTGCCTGGAGTGTACCCACGGACGGGGACTATGGCTACACCTTC
v_gene: TRBV5-1; abundance: .; d_gene: .; j_gene: TRBJ1-6; CDR3aa: CASSLEWTEAFSYNSPLHF; CDR3nt: TGCGCCAGCAGCTTGGAGTGGACAGAGGCATTCTCCTATAATTCACCCCTCCACTTT
v_gene: TRBV7-9; abundance: .; d_gene: TRBD2; j_gene: TRBJ2-3; CDR3aa: CASSKPSGRLWGTDTQYF; CDR3nt: TGTGCCAGCAGCAAACCGAGCGGGAGACTTTGGGGCACAGATACGCAGTATTTT
v_gene: TRBV21-1; abundance: .; d_gene: .; j_gene: TRBJ1-2; CDR3aa: CASTSPGGNNYGYTF; CDR3nt: TGTGCCAGCACCTCCCCGGGGGGGAATAACTATGGCTACACCTTC
v_gene: TRBV13; abundance: .; d_gene: TRBD1; j_gene: TRBJ1-6; CDR3aa: CASSRDRTRSPLHF; CDR3nt: TGTGCCAGCAGCCGGGACAGAACAAGGTCACCCCTCCACTTT
v_gene: TRBV5-1; abundance: .; d_gene: .; j_gene: TRBJ1-1; CDR3aa: CASSRGEAGHTEAFF; CDR3nt: TGCGCCAGCAGCAGGGGGGAAGCGGGGCACACTGAAGCTTTCTTT
v_gene: TRBV4-2; abundance: .; d_gene: .; j_gene: TRBJ1-5; CDR3aa: CASSRHSPSSWPQHF; CDR3nt: TGTGCCAGCAGCCGACACTCTCCTTCGAGTTGGCCCCAGCATTTT
v_gene: TRBV28; abundance: .; d_gene: .; j_gene: TRBJ2-3; CDR3aa: CASRDFSLNTQYF; CDR3nt: TGTGCCAGCAGGGACTTCTCCTTGAATACGCAGTATTTT
v_gene: TRBV6-5; abundance: few; d_gene: .; j_gene: TRBJ2-7; CDR3aa: CASSLQGEQYF; CDR3nt: TGTGCCAGCAGTTTACAGGGCGAGCAGTACTTC
v_gene: TRBV30; abundance: .; d_gene: .; j_gene: TRBJ2-2; CDR3aa: CAWSRWRGQLDTGELFF; CDR3nt: TGTGCCTGGAGTAGGTGGCGAGGACAGCTGGACACCGGGGAGCTGTTTTTT
v_gene: TRBV7-8; abundance: .; d_gene: TRBD2; j_gene: TRBJ2-2; CDR3aa: CASSFPLTSAQNTGELFF; CDR3nt: TGTGCCAGCAGCTTCCCCCTAACTAGCGCCCAGAACACCGGGGAGCTGTTTTTT
v_gene: TRBV4-2; abundance: .; d_gene: .; j_gene: TRBJ2-1; CDR3aa: CASSQGVSGLYNEQFF; CDR3nt: TGTGCCAGCAGCCAAGGGGTTAGCGGCCTCTACAATGAGCAGTTCTTC
v_gene: TRBV28; abundance: once; d_gene: .; j_gene: TRBJ2-7; CDR3aa: CASSFGDKSYEQYF; CDR3nt: TGTGCCAGCAGTTTTGGGGACAAGTCCTACGAGCAGTACTTC
v_gene: TRBV2; abundance: .; d_gene: TRBD1; j_gene: TRBJ1-5; CDR3aa: CASSSLTGRQPQHF; CDR3nt: TGTGCCAGCAGTTCTCTGACAGGGCGCCAGCCCCAGCATTTT
v_gene: TRBV27; abundance: .; d_gene: TRBD1; j_gene: TRBJ1-2; CDR3aa: CASSSDRGLYGYTF; CDR3nt: TGTGCCAGCAGTTCCGACAGGGGCCTCTATGGCTACACCTTC
v_gene: TRBV11-2; abundance: .; d_gene: .; j_gene: TRBJ1-5; CDR3aa: CASSYGQYSNQPQHF; CDR3nt: TGTGCCAGCAGCTATGGACAGTATAGCAATCAGCCCCAGCATTTT